Sequencing of this TCR beta chain was carried out in a study of blood T cell repertoires in COVID-19. Across the whole study: Acute and convalescent COVID-19 samples came from the United States, Italy and Spain.

Seattle's cohort entered during active infection and was followed longitudinally. Study processing details: Reference gene primer amplification gave estimated nucleated cell counts. Only in-frame clones appear in the TCRdb table, and some are missing; sequencing was by immunoSEQ multiplex PCR. The D gene and trimming were derived from the DNA, and the V and J assignments and clone size from that table. The sample has more than 200,000 clones, more than 75% seen once. Trimming stripped 4 bases from V and 5 bases from J, with 12 bases between. The CDR3 loop spans 13 amino acids. CDR1 SGHRS and CDR2 YFSETQ come from the germline V gene.

The chain uses TRBV5-1 and TRBJ2-5; perhaps TRBD1 as D (5 bases). The sequenced material came from peripheral blood. This receptor was obtained from a man aged 50 to 59 with COVID-19, enrolled during active disease. The CDR3 nucleotides read TGCGCCAGCAGCCCCCAGGGTTACGAGACCCAGTACTTC. The encoded protein is CASSPQGYETQYF. The full variable domain, in which reference TRBV5-1 and TRBJ2-5 provide the parts outside the CDR3, is KAGVTQTPRYLIKTRGQQVTLSCSPISGHRSVSWYQQTPGQGLQFLFEYFSETQRNKGNFPGRFSGRQFSNSRSEMNVSTLELGDSALYLCASSPQGYETQYFGPGTRLLVL.